The next 15 T cell receptor beta chains were all read from a single sample in a study of blood T cell repertoires in COVID-19 (dated by TCRdb to 2018 to 2020). Receptor amplification or capture employed the immunoSEQ multiplex PCR assay. TCRdb carries this immuneACCESS record with in-frame sequences only. Its versions omit some clonotypes, under half of them owing to an unresolved V gene in the studies checked, with the rest unexplained. This sample lists about 490,000 clones; approximately 85% were detected once. The top ten clones comprise 3% to 4% of the sample. Material: peripheral blood. These receptors all stem from a human donor in a cohort sampled during active COVID-19.

The genes are TRBV28 and TRBJ2-3; tentative D call: TRBD1 (5 bases). V shed 1 base and J shed 0 bases, with 8 bases lying between them. The CDR3 has 15 residues. From germline, CDR1 is MDHEN and CDR2 SYDVKM. The chain's CDR3 is CASSLSRTSTDTQYF. In DNA form, the CDR3 reads TGTGCCAGCAGTTTATCCCGGACAAGCACAGATACGCAGTATTTT.

This rearrangement joins TRBV19 to TRBJ1-2, with TRBD1 matching 7 bases. V trimming: 4 bases; J trimming: 0 bases; junction bases outside the gene matches: 2. This CDR3 spans 14 amino acids. Germline V gene data show CDR1 as LNHDA and CDR2 as SQIVND (reference sequence). In nucleotides, the CDR3 is TGTGCCAGTAGTAAGGACAGGCCTAACTATGGCTACACCTTC. Translating it yields CASSKDRPNYGYTF.

The chain joins TRBV11-2 to TRBJ1-2, with 9 bases fitting TRBD1. V shed 5 bases, J shed 7 bases, and the junction held 8 bases outside the gene matches. Germline values: CDR1 SGHAT, CDR2 FQNNGV. This CDR3 has 14 residues. This chain's CDR3 is CASSRGTGSFGYTF. Written as DNA, the CDR3 is TGTGCCAGCAGCCGCGGGACAGGGTCTTTTGGCTACACCTTC.

This rearrangement joins TRBV10-2 to TRBJ1-1; no clear D. The V gene lost 10 bases and the J gene lost 4 bases, with 13 bases spanning the gap. The CDR3 runs to 12 residues. CDR1 WSHSY and CDR2 SAAADI come from the germline V gene. The CDR3 bases are TGCGCCACGGGTCGGGGAACCACTGAAGCTTTCTTT. Protein: CATGRGTTEAFF.

The chain carries TRBV19 and TRBJ2-1, with 7 bases fitting TRBD2. V was pared by 7 bases and J by 0 bases, with 21 bases of the junction left unmatched. Per germline, CDR1 LNHDA and CDR2 SQIVND (reference sequence). The CDR3 consists of 20 residues. This CDR3 reads CASTLFRAAGRHSSYNEQFF. For the CDR3, the DNA is TGTGCCAGTACCCTTTTTAGGGCAGCGGGACGACATAGCTCCTACAATGAGCAGTTCTTC.

The CDR3 coding sequence is TGCGCCAGCAGCTCCGCTAGCCCTAGCAGGTACAATGAGCAGTTCTTC. This encodes CASSSASPSRYNEQFF. The rearrangement joins TRBV5-1 to TRBJ2-1; possibly TRBD2 for D (5 bases). Germline assignment: CDR1 SGHRS and CDR2 YFSETQ. V dropped 3 bases and J dropped 4 bases, with 17 bases sitting between them. This CDR3 spans 16 amino acids.

Points on this clone: One end of the junction fails to match germline, which may point to a read error. V and J are TRBV7-7 and TRBJ2-7, with 11 bases identical to TRBD2. CDR3 size: 19 residues. Per the germline V gene, CDR1 is SSHAT and CDR2 is FNYEAQ (reference sequence). The CDR3 DNA is TGTGCTAGCAGCTTAGCTCGAGTTAGCGGGAGGGCCTGGACCTACGAGCAGTACTTC. Its translation is CASSLARVSGRAWTYEQYF. Full variable domain (outside the CDR3, taken from reference TRBV7-7 and TRBJ2-7): GAGVSQSPRYKVTKRGQDVTLRCDPISSHATLYWYQQALGQGPEFLTYFNYEAQPDKSGLPSDRFSAERPEGSISTLTIQRTEQRDSAMYRCASSLARVSGRAWTYEQYFGPGTRLTVT.

V gene TRBV5-8 combines with J gene TRBJ2-5, with D unclear. The germline V and J ends were trimmed by 7 bases and 3 bases, with 7 bases remaining between them. Germline loops: CDR1 SGHTS, CDR2 YDEGEE. The CDR3 runs to 11 residues. The CDR3 DNA reads TGTGCCAGCTCGGGTAAAGAGACCCAGTACTTC. This encodes CASSGKETQYF.

The V call is TRBV5-4, the J call TRBJ2-1, with TRBD2 identical over 10 bases. The V and J ends lost 4 bases and 7 bases, in that order; junction bases with no gene match: 8. Germline lookup yields CDR1 SGHNT and CDR2 YYREEE (reference sequence). This CDR3 has 15 residues. CDR3 nucleotide sequence: TGTGCCAGCAGCGTACAGCGGGAGGGCCTTAATGAGCAGTTCTTC. Its translation: CASSVQREGLNEQFF.

Worth noting for this clone: The same CDR3 is also encoded by other DNA sequences in this sample. The chain couples TRBV24-1 to TRBJ2-5; 10 positions agree with TRBD2. This CDR3 has 15 residues. J lost 5 bases, V lost 4 bases, and 6 bases had no gene match. Germline V gene lookup returns CDR1 KGHDR and CDR2 SFDVKD. CDR3 sequence reads: CATSDPSGRVETQYF. CDR3 sequence (DNA): TGTGCCACCAGTGACCCTAGCGGGAGAGTGGAGACCCAGTACTTC.

CDR3 sequence: CASSLSLAKNTEAFF. The CDR3, as DNA: TGTGCCAGCAGTTTATCGCTAGCCAAGAACACTGAAGCTTTCTTT. The rearrangement joins TRBV27 to TRBJ1-1; D call uncertain. The CDR3 has 15 amino acids. Germline lookup yields CDR1 MNHEY and CDR2 SMNVEV (reference sequence). The germline V and J ends were trimmed by 0 bases and 1 base, with 9 bases remaining between them.

This chain connects TRBV6-5 to TRBJ2-2, with TRBD2 identical over 7 bases. The germline V gene encodes CDR1 MNHEY and CDR2 SVGAGI. Unmatched junction bases numbered 9, after V lost 7 bases and J lost 7 bases. This CDR3 has 14 amino acids. CDR3 sequence reads: CASTGLLAVGELFF. DNA for the CDR3: TGTGCCAGCACCGGGTTGCTAGCGGTCGGGGAGCTGTTTTTT.

The rearrangement uses TRBV3-1 (or the pseudogene TRBV3-2) and TRBJ2-3, with D possibly TRBD2 on 6 matching bases. The CDR3 is 16 residues long. V dropped 0 bases and J dropped 2 bases, with 12 bases sitting between them. Germline V gene sequence: CDR1 LGHDT, CDR2 YNNKEL (reference sequence). The CDR3 sequence is CASSQERPGLTDTQYF. CDR3 DNA sequence: TGTGCCAGCAGCCAAGAACGTCCGGGACTCACAGATACGCAGTATTTT.

V gene TRBV5-5 combines with J gene TRBJ1-3; 7 bases fit TRBD1. The germline gives CDR1 SGHKS, CDR2 YYEKEE (reference sequence). V lost 5 bases and J lost 2; bases outside the gene matches: 7. The CDR3 extends over 15 amino acids. CDR3 bases: TGTGCCAGCAGTTCCGACAGGGACACTGGAAACACCATATATTTT. It specifies CASSSDRDTGNTIYF.

This chain links TRBV14 with TRBJ2-4; D remains unclear. Trimming removed 4 bases at V and 7 bases at J, with 11 bases between. The CDR3 runs to 13 residues. The germline V gene encodes CDR1 SGHDN and CDR2 FVKESK. The CDR3 loop is CASSPKIRNIQYF. Here the CDR3 DNA reads TGTGCCAGCAGCCCGAAAATTCGGAACATTCAGTACTTC.